This T cell receptor (beta chain) was documented in a study of OX40 agonist ivuxolimab in advanced cancers. Looked up from germline, CDR1 is MRHNA and CDR2 is SNTAGT. The CDR3 covers 17 residues. With 0 bases clipped from V and 1 base from J, the junction kept 5 bases outside the gene matches. Assay used: immunoSEQ multiplex PCR; TCRdb lists only in-frame clones, some missing. This repertoire shows approximately 45,000 clones, 88% found once; its top ten account for about 8%. In regard to this clone: What it recognizes is unknown.

Findings of the study overall: The study did not work out the antigen specificity of the expanded peripheral T cells. In the 0.1 to 3.0 mg/kg range, CD4+ and CD8+ blood T cells had expanded clonally by week 6.

The sequencing used CD4+ or CD8+ T cells sorted from blood, collected in a trial of the OX40 agonist ivuxolimab. J is TRBJ1-5 and V is TRBV6-4; 8 bases align to TRBD1. This TCR derives from an adult with an advanced solid tumor such as melanoma, head and neck, liver or kidney cancer. Written as DNA, the CDR3 is TGTGCCAGCAGTGACTCGAGGACAGGGATAAGCAATCAGCCCCAGCATTTT. Amino acid sequence: CASSDSRTGISNQPQHF.